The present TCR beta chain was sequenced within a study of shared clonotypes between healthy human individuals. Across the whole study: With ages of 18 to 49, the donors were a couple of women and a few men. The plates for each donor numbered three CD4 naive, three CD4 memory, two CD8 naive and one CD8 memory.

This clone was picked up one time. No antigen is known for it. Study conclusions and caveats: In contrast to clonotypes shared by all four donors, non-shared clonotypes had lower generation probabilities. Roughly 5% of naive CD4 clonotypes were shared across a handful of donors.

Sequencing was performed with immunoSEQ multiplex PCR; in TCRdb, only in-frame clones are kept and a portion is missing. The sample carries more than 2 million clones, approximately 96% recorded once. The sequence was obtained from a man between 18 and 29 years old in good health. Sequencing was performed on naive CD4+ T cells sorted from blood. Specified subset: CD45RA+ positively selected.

The DNA of the CDR3 is TGTGCCTGGAGTGTACAGGTGCTAGTGGATACGCAGTATTTT. It codes for CAWSVQVLVDTQYF. The chain links TRBV30 to TRBJ2-3, with D possibly matching TRBD1 (5 bases). This CDR3 has 14 amino acids. Germline V lookup: CDR1 GTSNPN, CDR2 SVGIG (reference sequence). Trimming removed 0 bases from V and 6 bases from J, with 13 bases in between.